One and the same sample provided the 2 T cell receptor beta chains below, sequenced in a study of a mutant IDH1 vaccine in newly diagnosed glioma. Some clones are missing from TCRdb's copy, which holds only in-frame ones; the method was immunoSEQ multiplex PCR. The data show fewer than 50,000 clones, roughly 89% seen once. Documented time point: baseline, week 1 (first vaccination visit). Indicated treatment: pre-vaccination baseline after standard-of-care therapy. This specimen was PBMCs, taken from a glioma patient treated with radiotherapy, temozolomide or both. The receptors shown here come from a man younger than 30 with glioma.

The chain combines TRBV6-5 with TRBJ2-3; TRBD2 agrees at 8 bases. Germline V gene lookup returns CDR1 MNHEY and CDR2 SVGAGI. This CDR3 is 15 amino acids long. V lost 2 bases to trimming and J lost 6 bases; unmatched junction nucleotides: 7. The CDR3 sequence is CASSYTAGGRDTQYF. CDR3 sequence (DNA): TGTGCCAGCAGTTACACGGCGGGAGGCCGGGATACGCAGTATTTT.

The chain couples TRBV2 to TRBJ1-1; D uncertain. The CDR3 is made up of 13 amino acids. The germline gives CDR1 SNHLY, CDR2 FYNNEI. Trimming took 7 bases from V and 4 from J, leaving 13 bases between them. The DNA for the CDR3 is TGTGCCAGCACAAAGACGGAGGGCACTGAAGCTTTCTTT. It specifies CASTKTEGTEAFF.